This passage covers 16 T cell receptor beta chains from one sample sequenced in a study of blood T cell repertoires in COVID-19. Generated by immunoSEQ multiplex PCR, the TCRdb table keeps only in-frame clones and is missing some. Here the sample spans 65,000 to 95,000 clones, around 90% being singletons. The sequenced material came from peripheral blood. The receptors here all came from a man over 45 with active COVID-19.

J is TRBJ2-6 and V is TRBV6-5; the D is unclear. V was pared by 4 bases and J by 4 bases, with 11 bases between. This CDR3 spans 15 amino acids. The germline V gene encodes CDR1 MNHEY and CDR2 SVGAGI. As DNA, the CDR3 is TGTGCCAGCAGTTCTTATGTGGCAGGGGCCAACGTCCTGACTTTC. Translation: CASSSYVAGANVLTF.

This chain joins TRBV5-1 and TRBJ1-3, with D maybe TRBD1 (5 bases). Germline CDR1 reads SGHRS; CDR2 reads YFSETQ. The germline V and J ends were trimmed by 7 bases and 0 bases, with 14 bases remaining between them. CDR3 length: 15 residues. The CDR3 protein is CASGQGTTSGNTIYF. CDR3 DNA: TGCGCCAGCGGCCAGGGAACCACCTCTGGAAACACCATATATTTT.

The chain employs TRBV11-2 and TRBJ2-7, with D perhaps TRBD2 (7 bases). V dropped 0 bases and J dropped 3 bases, with 15 bases sitting between them. CDR3 size: 16 residues. Germline assignment: CDR1 SGHAT and CDR2 FQNNGV. In nucleotides, the CDR3 is TGTGCCAGCAGCTTAGAGTGGCGGGGGCCCCTCTACGAGCAGTACTTC. Amino acids: CASSLEWRGPLYEQYF.

J is TRBJ2-2 and V is TRBV7-8, with 7 bases aligning to TRBD1. CDR1 is SGHVS and CDR2 is FQNEAQ in the germline V gene. The junction had 13 bases not matched to a gene; V was cut back by 7 bases and J by 8 bases. The CDR3 covers 15 residues. This CDR3 is CASKFDRVLSGELFF. The CDR3 region has the DNA TGTGCCAGCAAATTTGACAGGGTTTTGTCTGGGGAGCTGTTTTTT.

The J gene is TRBJ2-5, the V gene TRBV15; D is perhaps TRBD2 (5 bases). This CDR3 is built from 15 residues. CDR1 is LNHNV, CDR2 YYDKDF, per germline (reference sequence). Trimming removed 0 bases at V and 4 bases at J, with 12 bases between. Written as DNA, the CDR3 is TGTGCCACCAGCAGAGATAGGATAGGAGGAGAGACCCAGTACTTC. It yields the protein CATSRDRIGGETQYF.

V usage is TRBV4-1 and J usage is TRBJ2-3; D gene unclear. V was clipped by 4 bases and J by 3 bases, with 8 bases between them. This CDR3 is built from 13 residues. CDR1 MGHRA and CDR2 YSYEKL come from the germline V gene. CDR3 DNA: TGCGCCAGCAGCCCGCACAATACAGATACGCAGTATTTT. Its translation: CASSPHNTDTQYF.

The V and J genes are TRBV7-9 and TRBJ1-2; D is unresolved. Germline V lookup: CDR1 SEHNR, CDR2 FQNEAQ (reference sequence). With 4 bases removed from V and 4 bases from J, the gap between germline ends came to 13 bases. The CDR3 is 14 amino acids. The CDR3 DNA follows: TGTGCCAGCAGCTCCGAAGCCTGGGCCTATGGCTACACCTTC. Its translation is CASSSEAWAYGYTF.

The gene calls are TRBV24-1 and TRBJ2-1; D ambiguous. V lost 5 bases, J lost 10 bases, and 17 bases lay in between. The CDR3 consists of 14 residues. Per the germline V gene, CDR1 is KGHDR and CDR2 is SFDVKD. The DNA of the CDR3 is TGTGCCACCAGTGCTTCCGTGGGCTCCCGAGAGCAGTTCTTC. The encoded protein is CATSASVGSREQFF.

The rearrangement uses TRBV5-1 and TRBJ2-7; possibly TRBD1 for D (6 bases). The V and J ends lost 2 bases and 0 bases respectively, with 12 bases between them. Germline V gene data show CDR1 as SGHRS and CDR2 as YFSETQ. The CDR3 loop spans 15 amino acids. CDR3 coding DNA: TGCGCCAGCAGCTTTAACCCGGACAGCTCCTACGAGCAGTACTTC. Its translation is CASSFNPDSSYEQYF.

The rearrangement joins TRBV28 to TRBJ1-3; no firm D call. The V gene lost 3 bases and the J gene lost 4 bases, with 10 bases spanning the gap. Germline CDR1 is MDHEN and CDR2 is SYDVKM. The CDR3 covers 14 residues. DNA of the CDR3: TGTGCCAGCAGTTTTCCCCTCTCGGGAAACACCATATATTTT. Its protein is CASSFPLSGNTIYF.

This clone is labeled as medium-sized. The J gene is TRBJ1-1, the V gene TRBV28; 9 nucleotides agree with TRBD1. The CDR3 has 15 amino acids. V was clipped by 5 bases and J by 4 bases; unmatched bases: 8. Germline V gene sequence: CDR1 MDHEN, CDR2 SYDVKM. As DNA, the CDR3 is TGTGCCAGCAGTCCGCTGGGACAGGGTGGCACTGAAGCTTTCTTT. Amino acids: CASSPLGQGGTEAFF. The complete variable domain, with remaining parts taken from reference TRBV28 and TRBJ1-1, reads DVKVTQSSRYLVKRTGEKVFLECVQDMDHENMFWYRQDPGLGLRLIYFSYDVKMKEKGDIPEGYSVSREKKERFSLILESASTNQTSMYLCASSPLGQGGTEAFFGQGTRLTVV.

In this sample, this clone turned up once. This chain uses TRBV30 with TRBJ2-3, with D possibly TRBD1 on 5 matching bases. Germline CDR1 and CDR2: GTSNPN and SVGIG (reference sequence). The CDR3 runs to 12 residues. The V end was cut by 1 base, the J end by 6 bases, with 8 bases between. CDR3 DNA: TGTGCCTGGAGTGCAGGGTCGGATACGCAGTATTTT. The encoded protein is CAWSAGSDTQYF.

DNA of the CDR3: TGTGCCAGCAGCTTGGGGGGACTCGCCAATGAGCAGTTCTTC. This translates into CASSLGGLANEQFF. The J gene is TRBJ2-1, the V gene TRBV5-4; the D gene is possibly TRBD2 (6 bases). V was shortened by 0 bases and J by 6 bases, with 10 bases between the two germline ends. The V gene's germline CDR1 is SGHNT and CDR2 YYREEE (reference sequence). The CDR3 extends over 14 amino acids.

The chain recombines TRBV7-9 with TRBJ2-2; 9 bases fit TRBD1. The CDR3 loop spans 14 amino acids. V gave up 6 bases and J gave up 3 bases; unmatched junction bases: 2. Looked up from germline, CDR1 is SEHNR and CDR2 is FQNEAQ (reference sequence). The CDR3, as DNA: TGTGCCAGCAGAGGGGACAGGGACACCGGGGAGCTGTTTTTT. It is translated as CASRGDRDTGELFF.

This clone was picked up one time. The J gene is TRBJ1-2, the V gene TRBV14; weak D call: TRBD1 (5 bases). This CDR3 spans 14 amino acids. Trimming cost V 1 base and J 4 bases, with 10 bases left between them. Looked up from germline, CDR1 is SGHDN and CDR2 is FVKESK. In nucleotides, the CDR3 is TGTGCCAGCAGCCAAGTGCGAGACAGCTATGGCTACACCTTC. Residues: CASSQVRDSYGYTF.

This clone appeared a single time. This sequence joins TRBV28 and TRBJ1-3, with 10 nucleotides matching TRBD1. CDR3 length equals 17 residues. The V gene's germline CDR1 is MDHEN and CDR2 SYDVKM. Trimming removed 4 bases from V and 0 bases from J; junction bases left unmatched: 6. The CDR3 reads CASSSSWTGGSGNTIYF. DNA of the CDR3: TGTGCCAGCAGTTCATCCTGGACAGGGGGCTCTGGAAACACCATATATTTT.